These 9 T cell receptor beta chains were sequenced from one sample in a study of shared clonotypes between healthy human individuals. The data were produced by immunoSEQ multiplex PCR, yet TCRdb's version contains in-frame clones alone and is incomplete. The sample includes millions of clones, approximately 95% of them seen just once. Sequenced sample: naive CD4+ T cells from PBMCs. Documented subset: CD45RA+ positively selected. The receptors were gathered from a man younger than 35 in good health. Some clones in this sample may be carry-over from other donors' samples.

This chain connects TRBV27 to TRBJ1-1; unclear D gene. The CDR3 consists of 15 residues. Per germline, CDR1 MNHEY and CDR2 SMNVEV (reference sequence). V dropped 6 bases and J dropped 1 base, with 15 bases sitting between them. Written as DNA, the CDR3 is TGTGCCAGCAGCATAAGGGCCGCAGGGAACACTGAAGCTTTCTTT. It yields the protein CASSIRAAGNTEAFF.

The genes are TRBV28 and TRBJ2-5; TRBD1 agrees at 8 bases. The CDR3 sequence is 14 residues long. The junction had 5 bases not matched to a gene; V was cut back by 3 bases and J by 5 bases. From germline, CDR1 is MDHEN and CDR2 SYDVKM. DNA for the CDR3: TGTGCCAGCAGTTTGACAGGGGCGGTCGAGACCCAGTACTTC. The encoded protein is CASSLTGAVETQYF.

The chain uses TRBV7-9 and TRBJ1-1; 7 positions agree with TRBD1. Germline assignment: CDR1 SEHNR and CDR2 FQNEAQ (reference sequence). V gave up 5 bases and J gave up 4 bases; unmatched junction bases: 16. The CDR3 consists of 17 residues. CDR3 amino acids: CASSLTGAAVRSTEAFF. The CDR3 nucleotides are TGTGCCAGCAGCCTTACAGGGGCCGCCGTGAGGAGCACTGAAGCTTTCTTT. The full variable domain, its missing parts supplied by reference TRBV7-9 and TRBJ1-1, is DTGVSQNPRHKITKRGQNVTFRCDPISEHNRLYWYRQTLGQGPEFLTYFQNEAQLEKSRLLSDRFSAERPKGSFSTLEIQRTEQGDSAMYLCASSLTGAAVRSTEAFFGQGTRLTVV.

This clone was recorded only once. This rearrangement joins TRBV5-1 to TRBJ2-5; D unresolved. The ends were cut back, 2 bases at V and 4 bases at J, with 9 bases in the middle. The germline V gene encodes CDR1 SGHRS and CDR2 YFSETQ. This CDR3 has 13 amino acids. The CDR3 protein is CASSFSESETQYF. The CDR3, as DNA: TGCGCCAGCAGCTTTAGTGAGTCAGAGACCCAGTACTTC.

The genes are TRBV7-9 and TRBJ2-7; D possibly corresponds to TRBD2 (6 bases). This CDR3 spans 12 amino acids. Germline lookup yields CDR1 SEHNR and CDR2 FQNEAQ (reference sequence). Trimming took off 11 bases at V and 3 bases at J, with 14 bases between the two ends. For the CDR3, the DNA is TGTGCCTCTGCCGTAGCGGACTACGAGCAGTACTTC. Its translation is CASAVADYEQYF.

This clone has only one observation. The DNA for the CDR3 is TGTGCCAGCAGTGGCGCGACAGGGGGCGGCACAGATACGCAGTATTTT. Amino acids: CASSGATGGGTDTQYF. The chain recombines TRBV28 with TRBJ2-3; 10 bases are shared with TRBD1. Germline lookup yields CDR1 MDHEN and CDR2 SYDVKM. Trimming at V came to 5 bases and at J to 1 base, leaving 6 bases not matched to a gene. This CDR3 comprises 16 residues.

This clone was found once. The V gene is TRBV6-6, the J gene TRBJ1-2; 8 bases line up with TRBD1. Germline CDR1 reads MNHNY; CDR2 reads SVGAGI (reference sequence). Trimming removed 5 bases from V and 0 bases from J; junction bases left unmatched: 8. The length of the CDR3 is 16 residues. CDR3 sequence (DNA): TGTGCCAGCAGTAAGGACAGGGACTTCCCTAACTATGGCTACACCTTC. Encoded protein: CASSKDRDFPNYGYTF.

This chain uses TRBV2 with TRBJ1-2, with D hard to call. V was shortened by 7 bases and J by 4 bases, with 10 bases between the two germline ends. The CDR3 has 12 residues. Germline V gives CDR1 SNHLY, CDR2 FYNNEI. The CDR3 sequence: CASNTEVYGYTF. The CDR3 DNA reads TGTGCCAGCAATACAGAAGTCTATGGCTACACCTTC.

The rearrangement links TRBV7-2 to TRBJ2-7; D might be TRBD1 (5 bases). CDR3 length: 16 residues. V was cut by 1 base and J by 2 bases, with 15 bases left in between. Germline V gene sequence: CDR1 SGHTA, CDR2 FQGNSA. CDR3 in amino acids: CASSLGSAAGTYEQYF. The CDR3 nucleotides read TGTGCCAGCAGCTTAGGCTCGGCGGCAGGGACCTACGAGCAGTACTTC.